Listed here is a single T cell receptor (beta chain). Its antigen remains unidentified. Measured with immunoSEQ multiplex PCR; TCRdb has only the in-frame clones, and not every one. The table records 85,000 to 90,000 clones, more than 75% of them present only once. The data originate from a study of radiotherapy plus CTLA-4 blockade in lung cancer. Turning to the study itself: The study recorded objective responses in around 18% of patients and disease control in 25% to 35%.

The V segment lost 2 bases and the J segment 4 bases; nucleotides outside the gene matches: 0. This CDR3 has 13 residues. Germline V gene sequence: CDR1 SGHNT, CDR2 YYREEE (reference sequence). Those patients who had chemo-refractory metastatic non-small-cell lung cancer were given focal radiation along with CTLA-4 blockade through ipilimumab. Whole-study results and caveats: Following radiotherapy plus ipilimumab, tumor-derived TCR clones expanded in the blood.

The V and J genes are TRBV5-4 and TRBJ2-3; 8 positions match TRBD2. This specimen consisted of peripheral blood, obtained from a patient treated with radiotherapy plus ipilimumab. The clonotype originates from a human donor with non-small cell lung cancer that progressed on radiotherapy plus ipilimumab. CDR3 loop: CASSLLAADTQYF. In DNA, the CDR3 is TGTGCCAGCAGCTTACTAGCGGCAGATACGCAGTATTTT.